Listed below are T cell receptor beta chains from one sample, sequenced in a study of OX40 agonist ivuxolimab in advanced cancers. The data were produced by immunoSEQ multiplex PCR, yet TCRdb's version contains in-frame clones alone and is incomplete. The table lists about 53,000 clones, roughly 79% of them singletons. The source material was CD4+ or CD8+ T cells sorted from blood, sampled in a trial of the OX40 agonist ivuxolimab. Receptors originate from an adult with an advanced solid tumor such as melanoma, head and neck, liver or kidney cancer. CDR3s include the opening cysteine and the closing phenylalanine or tryptophan. A D gene is named only where the DNA matches it firmly. Where a row states a size, it is once, few, many or the class of an expanded clone; other rows omit it.

length | size | J | D | V | DNA | CDR3
17 | NA | TRBJ2-2 | NA | TRBV7-3 | TGTGCCAGCAGCTCGCCGGGCGGACGGCCGAACACCGGGGAGCTGTTTTTT | CASSSPGGRPNTGELFF
16 | NA | TRBJ2-3 | TRBD2 | TRBV9 | TGTGCCAGCAGCGTAGCTGCGGGAGGGCCGACAGATACGCAGTATTTT | CASSVAAGGPTDTQYF
15 | few | TRBJ1-2 | NA | TRBV28 | TGTGCCAGCAGTTCCCCGAAGCGAACTAACTATGGCTACACCTTC | CASSSPKRTNYGYTF
17 | NA | TRBJ2-5 | TRBD2 | TRBV15 | TGTGCCACCAGCAGAGTCCACCTAACTAGCGGGAGGGAGACCCAGTACTTC | CATSRVHLTSGRETQYF
17 | NA | TRBJ2-7 | NA | TRBV21-1 | TGTGCCAGCAGCAAATCCAGGGTGGTCGCTGGGGTTCGCGAGCAGTACTTC | CASSKSRVVAGVREQYF
15 | NA | TRBJ1-3 | NA | TRBV7-2 | TGTGCCAGCAGCTTAGTGGGGAGCCCTGGAAACACCATATATTTT | CASSLVGSPGNTIYF
13 | once | TRBJ2-5 | NA | TRBV11-3 | TGTGCCAGCAGCTTACTCGCGGAGGAGACCCAGTACTTC | CASSLLAEETQYF
13 | NA | TRBJ2-3 | TRBD1 | TRBV11-2 | TGTGCCAGCAGCCGGACAGGGGTCCATACGCAGTATTTT | CASSRTGVHTQYF
16 | once | TRBJ2-1 | TRBD1 | TRBV13 | TGTGCCAGCAGCTTACTTGGGGACAGGGGTGCGAATGAGCAGTTCTTC | CASSLLGDRGANEQFF
13 | NA | TRBJ1-2 | TRBD1 | TRBV30 | TGTGCCTGCTCCCGGGACAGACCCTATGGCTACACCTTC | CACSRDRPYGYTF
14 | NA | TRBJ2-7 | NA | TRBV19 | TGTGCCAGTAGTATGGCGACTACCAACTCCGAGCAGTACTTC | CASSMATTNSEQYF
13 | NA | TRBJ2-3 | TRBD1 | TRBV19 | TGTGCCAGTGGAGGACAGGCCACAGATACGCAGTATTTT | CASGGQATDTQYF
15 | NA | TRBJ2-7 | NA | TRBV27 | TGTGCCAGCAGTAGGCCCTTCGACAGTACCTACGAGCAGTACTTC | CASSRPFDSTYEQYF
12 | many | TRBJ2-3 | NA | TRBV6-1 | TGTGCCAGCAGTGAATCCGTAACTACGCAGTATTTT | CASSESVTTQYF
14 | NA | TRBJ1-2 | TRBD1 | TRBV28 | TGTGCCAGCAACTCAGGGGGCGCTAGGTACGGCTACACCTTC | CASNSGGARYGYTF
10 | NA | TRBJ2-7 | NA | TRBV2 | TGTGCCTCCCAAACCTACGAGCAGTACTTC | CASQTYEQYF
15 | NA | TRBJ1-4 | TRBD1 | TRBV7-8 | TGTGCCAGCAGCTTAACGGACAGGGAAAATGAAAAACTGTTTTTT | CASSLTDRENEKLFF
15 | NA | TRBJ1-1 | NA | TRBV4-1 | TGCGCCAGCAGCCAAGAACGACACCCGAGGGCTGAAGCTTTCTTT | CASSQERHPRAEAFF
13 | NA | TRBJ2-7 | NA | TRBV28 | TGTGCCAGCAGTTGGAACAGGCTCAGCGAGCAGTACTTC | CASSWNRLSEQYF
14 | NA | TRBJ2-3 | TRBD2 | TRBV10-1 | TGCGCCAGCAGTATGGCGGGGGTCACAGATACGCAGTATTTT | CASSMAGVTDTQYF
13 | NA | TRBJ2-1 | TRBD2 | TRBV2 | TGTGCCAGCAAAAGCGGGGGACGAAATGAGCAGTTCTTC | CASKSGGRNEQFF
16 | NA | TRBJ2-7 | TRBD1 | TRBV7-9 | TGTGCCAGCAGCTTTTCCCGGGACAGGGGGCCTTACGAGCAGTACTTC | CASSFSRDRGPYEQYF
15 | NA | TRBJ2-3 | NA | TRBV11-2 | TGTGCCAGCAGCTTAATGGGAGCGACAGCAGATACGCAGTATTTT | CASSLMGATADTQYF
13 | NA | TRBJ1-5 | NA | TRBV6-1 | TGTGCCAGCAGTGAAGCAAACAATCAGCCCCAGCATTTT | CASSEANNQPQHF
12 | NA | TRBJ1-2 | NA | TRBV5-1 | TGCGCCAGCCGGCCCGGGGGGGATGGCTACACCTTC | CASRPGGDGYTF
13 | NA | TRBJ1-3 | NA | TRBV12-5 | TGTGCTAGTGGTTTGTCCTCTGGAAACACCATATATTTT | CASGLSSGNTIYF
14 | NA | TRBJ2-7 | TRBD1 | TRBV7-3 | TGTGCCAGCAGCTCCGGGACAGGACTCGACGAGCAGTACTTC | CASSSGTGLDEQYF
16 | NA | TRBJ2-1 | NA | TRBV6-4 | TGTGCCAGCAGTGACGCCGGAGGCTCCCTTCGGAATGAGCAGTTCTTC | CASSDAGGSLRNEQFF
15 | once | TRBJ1-1 | NA | TRBV5-1 | TGCGCCAGCAGCACGATTGGGCAGGCGAACACTGAAGCTTTCTTT | CASSTIGQANTEAFF
14 | NA | TRBJ2-7 | NA | TRBV18 | TGTGCCAGCTCACCGGAACTAGGCTCCTACGAGCAGTACTTC | CASSPELGSYEQYF
14 | NA | TRBJ1-1 | NA | TRBV27 | TGTGCCAGCAGTCAACCCACGGTGGGAACTGAAGCTTTCTTT | CASSQPTVGTEAFF
15 | NA | TRBJ2-7 | TRBD2 | TRBV6-1 | TGTGCCAGCAGTGACGGGCGGGAGTGGAACTACGAGCAGTACTTC | CASSDGREWNYEQYF
17 | NA | TRBJ1-1 | NA | TRBV5-5 | TGTGCCAGCAGCTCTAGGCCGGGACGGAGAATGAACACTGAAGCTTTCTTT | CASSSRPGRRMNTEAFF
13 | NA | TRBJ1-2 | TRBD1 | TRBV7-9 | TGTGCCAGCAGTCCTCAGGGGGCACTAGGCTACACCTTC | CASSPQGALGYTF
16 | NA | TRBJ2-1 | TRBD1 | TRBV7-2 | TGTGCCAGCAGCTTAGATGGGACAGCTACCAACAATGAGCAGTTCTTC | CASSLDGTATNNEQFF
13 | NA | TRBJ1-2 | NA | TRBV6-1 | TGTGCCAGCAGTGACCAATTTAACTATGGCTACACCTTC | CASSDQFNYGYTF
16 | NA | TRBJ1-1 | NA | TRBV11-2 | TGTGCCAGCAGCTCAACAGGTCGCGAAGTGAACACTGAAGCTTTCTTT | CASSSTGREVNTEAFF
14 | NA | TRBJ1-4 | NA | TRBV11-2 | TGTGCCAGCAGCTTTGGTCGCGTAGGAGAAAAACTGTTTTTT | CASSFGRVGEKLFF
15 | NA | TRBJ2-3 | NA | TRBV5-1 | TGCGCCAGCAGCGACACCGCGTCCGCCCCAGATACGCAGTATTTT | CASSDTASAPDTQYF
12 | NA | TRBJ2-7 | TRBD1 | TRBV2 | TGTGCCAACGGACAGGGTAACTACGAGCAGTACTTC | CANGQGNYEQYF
13 | few | TRBJ2-3 | TRBD1 | TRBV6-6 | TGTGCCAGCGCGGGACAGGCGAGGGATACGCAGTATTTT | CASAGQARDTQYF
14 | NA | TRBJ2-2 | NA | TRBV7-2 | TGTGCCAGCAGCTTAAACCTGAACACCGGGGAGCTGTTTTTT | CASSLNLNTGELFF
15 | NA | TRBJ2-1 | NA | TRBV2 | TGTACCAGCAGTGGTGGCAGATCAACCATCAATGAGCAGTTCTTC | CTSSGGRSTINEQFF
15 | NA | TRBJ2-1 | NA | TRBV5-6 | TGTGCCAGCAGCATACTAGGGGGAGATCGCAATGAGCAGTTCTTC | CASSILGGDRNEQFF
13 | NA | TRBJ2-1 | TRBD2 | TRBV7-9 | TGTGCCAGCAGCTCCGGACTAGTTTCGCAGCAGTTCTTC | CASSSGLVSQQFF
14 | once | TRBJ1-2 | NA | TRBV5-4 | TGTGCCAGCAGCCAGCGACAGTCTTTCTATGGCTACACCTTC | CASSQRQSFYGYTF
11 | NA | TRBJ2-7 | NA | TRBV18 | TGTGCCAGCTCACACAAGGACGAGCAGTACTTC | CASSHKDEQYF
14 | NA | TRBJ1-5 | NA | TRBV6-5 | TGTGCCAGCAGTTACGGTCGGAAGGGGGAGCCCCAGCATTTT | CASSYGRKGEPQHF
15 | NA | TRBJ2-3 | TRBD1 | TRBV29-1 | TGCAGCGTTGACCGTTCGGGACAGGGCACAGATACGCAGTATTTT | CSVDRSGQGTDTQYF
16 | once | TRBJ1-1 | TRBD1 | TRBV7-2 | TGTGCCAGCAGCCCCCGGACAGGGGGGGTAGGAGTGACCGCTTTCTTT | CASSPRTGGVGVTAFF
14 | NA | TRBJ2-1 | NA | TRBV7-8 | TGTGCCAGCTCACGGACAATATATGTGGATGAGCAGTTCTTC | CASSRTIYVDEQFF